These 27 T cell receptor beta chains came from one sample sequenced in a study of T-cell memory formation after mild COVID-19. Each CDR3 protein gets one entry after TCRdb re-called the 5' RACE reads with MiXCR. The data hold about 160,000 distinct CDR3 sequences, with around a third observed a single time. The sequenced sample was PBMCs or a T cell subset sorted from them (not recorded which). The receptor source for this set is an adult woman who had mild COVID-19 (a few samples of this study predate the infection). Cell type and time point are not known.

The chain combines TRBV20-1 with TRBJ2-7, with unresolved D. CDR1 is DFQATT and CDR2 is SNEGSKA in the germline V gene (reference sequence). The CDR3 totals 12 residues. Trimming pared 0 bases from V and 4 bases from J, leaving 7 bases between. The CDR3 is CSAREAEYEQYF. In nucleotides, the CDR3 is TGCAGTGCTAGAGAGGCAGAATACGAGCAGTACTTC.

This chain connects TRBV12-3 or TRBV12-4 to TRBJ1-3; D unclear. V was cut by 6 bases and J by 2 bases, with 11 bases left in between. The CDR3 totals 14 residues. The CDR3 here is CASRDTLAGNTIYF. Written as DNA, the CDR3 is TGTGCCAGCAGAGATACACTCGCTGGAAACACCATATATTTT.

This chain joins TRBV27 and TRBJ2-2; no clear D. Germline CDR1 is MNHEY and CDR2 is SMNVEV (reference sequence). This CDR3 is 15 amino acids long. V shed 4 bases and J shed 5 bases, with 14 bases lying between them. This CDR3 is CASSSAPAGTGELFF. Written as DNA, the CDR3 is TGTGCCAGCAGTTCGGCACCCGCCGGTACCGGGGAGCTGTTTTTT.

CDR3 nucleotides: TGTGCCACCAGCAGAGACACCCATGGCTACACCTTC. Protein: CATSRDTHGYTF. The chain is built from TRBV15 and TRBJ1-2; no clear D. The CDR3 is 12 amino acids. Germline values: CDR1 LNHNV, CDR2 YYDKDF (reference sequence). Deletions cut 0 bases from V and 6 bases from J, with 5 bases between.

This clonotype was seen only a few times. This sequence joins TRBV2 and TRBJ2-1; a weak D match, TRBD2 (5 bases). Trimming cost V 7 bases and J 5 bases, with 18 bases left between them. The CDR3 spans 15 residues. Germline V gene data show CDR1 as SNHLY and CDR2 as FYNNEI. In DNA, the CDR3 is TGTGCCAGCACGTCAGAAAACGGGAAGAACAATGAGCAGTTCTTC. Its translation: CASTSENGKNNEQFF.

The chain has TRBV2 and TRBJ2-5; D is possibly TRBD2 (5 bases). Trimming took off 5 bases at V and 2 bases at J, with 12 bases between the two ends. CDR3 length equals 14 residues. CDR1 and CDR2 (germline): SNHLY, FYNNEI. The CDR3 DNA follows: TGTGCCAGCAGTCGAGGGCAGCCTCAAGAGACCCAGTACTTC. The encoded protein is CASSRGQPQETQYF.

This clonotype was observed a few times. In DNA, the CDR3 is TGCGCCAGCAGCTTTCGGGCAACCGGGGAGCTGTTTTTT. Protein: CASSFRATGELFF. The chain couples TRBV5-1 to TRBJ2-2; unclear D gene. Looked up from germline, CDR1 is SGHRS and CDR2 is YFSETQ. The germline V and J ends were trimmed by 2 bases and 5 bases, with 7 bases remaining between them. The CDR3 has 13 residues. Drawing the rest from reference TRBV5-1 and TRBJ2-2, the complete variable domain is KAGVTQTPRYLIKTRGQQVTLSCSPISGHRSVSWYQQTPGQGLQFLFEYFSETQRNKGNFPGRFSGRQFSNSRSEMNVSTLELGDSALYLCASSFRATGELFFGEGSRLTVL.

This clonotype has just a few counts. This sequence joins TRBV15 and TRBJ2-3; TRBD2 might be the D (5 bases). Germline values: CDR1 LNHNV, CDR2 YYDKDF (reference sequence). CDR3 length equals 14 residues. The germline V and J ends were trimmed by 0 bases and 3 bases, with 7 bases remaining between them. CDR3 in DNA: TGTGCCACCAGCAGAGATGGCGGGACAGATACGCAGTATTTT. Translation gives CATSRDGGTDTQYF. The full variable domain, rest sourced from reference TRBV15 and TRBJ2-3, is DAMVIQNPRYQVTQFGKPVTLSCSQTLNHNVMYWYQQKSSQAPKLLFHYYDKDFNNEADTPDNFQSRRPNTSFCFLDIRSPGLGDTAMYLCATSRDGGTDTQYFGPGTRLTVL.

This clonotype was counted between two and nine times. The chain combines TRBV20-1 with TRBJ2-2, with a possible D match to TRBD1 (6 bases). V lost 3 bases and J 6 bases, leaving 17 bases between the germline ends. The germline V gene encodes CDR1 DFQATT and CDR2 SNEGSKA (reference sequence). The CDR3 contains 15 residues. This CDR3 is CSARGIGGKAGELFF. The CDR3 nucleotides read TGCAGTGCTAGGGGTATTGGGGGCAAAGCCGGGGAGCTGTTTTTT.

V gene TRBV7-6 combines with J gene TRBJ2-7, with 12 bases matching TRBD2. Germline V gene data show CDR1 as SGHVS and CDR2 as FNYEAQ. CDR3 size: 15 residues. Trimming took 5 bases from V and 3 from J; bases not matched to a gene: 5. The CDR3 loop is CASSPETSGSYEQYF. The CDR3 DNA reads as TGTGCCAGCAGCCCGGAGACTAGCGGGAGCTACGAGCAGTACTTC.

The chain couples TRBV5-4 to TRBJ2-1, with 10 bases identical to TRBD2. The CDR3 consists of 15 residues. Trimming at V came to 5 bases and at J to 8 bases, leaving 10 bases not matched to a gene. Per the germline V gene, CDR1 is SGHNT and CDR2 is YYREEE (reference sequence). The CDR3 bases are TGTGCCAGCAGTATCGAGCGGGGGGGCCGCGATGAGCAGTTCTTC. Amino acid sequence: CASSIERGGRDEQFF.

The chain joins TRBV30 to TRBJ1-1; TRBD1 matches at 9 bases. This CDR3 contains 17 residues. CDR1 and CDR2 from the germline V gene are GTSNPN and SVGIG (reference sequence). V gave up 0 bases and J gave up 1 base; unmatched junction bases: 9. The CDR3 here is CAWSVRRTGDRNTEAFF. The CDR3 coding sequence is TGTGCCTGGAGTGTACGCAGGACAGGGGATAGGAACACTGAAGCTTTCTTT.

Only a few counts were recorded for this clonotype. The genes are TRBV6-6 and TRBJ1-3, with 9 bases fitting TRBD1. With 2 bases clipped from V and 4 bases from J, the junction kept 3 bases outside the gene matches. This CDR3 is built from 15 residues. The germline V gene has CDR1 MNHNY and CDR2 SVGAGI (reference sequence). The CDR3 DNA sequence: TGTGCCAGCAGTTACGGGACAGGGAACGGAAACACCATATATTTT. This translates into CASSYGTGNGNTIYF.

This clonotype was detected only once. J is TRBJ1-4 and V is TRBV5-5; 8 bases are shared with TRBD1. The germline CDR1 and CDR2 sequences are SGHKS and YYEKEE (reference sequence). The CDR3 totals 14 residues. The ends lost 4 bases at V and 7 bases at J; junction bases unmatched: 6. The CDR3 loop reads CASSQLTGGEKLFF. The CDR3 DNA reads as TGTGCCAGCAGCCAGCTCACAGGGGGTGAAAAACTGTTTTTT.

The chain combines TRBV6-2 or TRBV6-3 with TRBJ1-2; D possibly corresponds to TRBD1 (6 bases). The CDR3 totals 14 residues. V lost 6 bases to trimming and J lost 4 bases, with 15 bases between them. Looked up from germline, CDR1 is MNHEY and CDR2 is SVGEGT. For the CDR3, the DNA is TGTGCCAGCAGACCCACAGGGACTCCCTATGGCTACACCTTC. Translation gives CASRPTGTPYGYTF.

The V call is TRBV24-1, the J call TRBJ1-2; 7 bases map to TRBD1. Trimming at V came to 4 bases and at J to 5 bases, leaving 6 bases not matched to a gene. The CDR3 has 14 residues. CDR1 and CDR2 from the germline V gene are KGHDR and SFDVKD. The chain's CDR3 is CATSDPGQKYGYTF. CDR3 coding DNA: TGTGCCACCAGTGACCCGGGACAGAAGTATGGCTACACCTTC.

This clonotype was counted at least ten times. The chain combines TRBV5-1 with TRBJ2-7; weak D call: TRBD1 (5 bases). Trimming left V 0 bases short and J 2 bases short, with 12 bases between. CDR1 is SGHRS and CDR2 is YFSETQ in the germline V gene. There are 15 residues in the CDR3. The CDR3, as DNA: TGCGCCAGCAGCTTGGCCGGAGACAGACCCTACGAGCAGTACTTC. This translates into CASSLAGDRPYEQYF.

V usage is TRBV9 and J usage is TRBJ2-4; 11 bases match TRBD2. V trimming: 0 bases; J trimming: 3 bases; junction bases outside the gene matches: 5. The CDR3 extends over 17 amino acids. Germline CDR1 and CDR2: SGDLS and YYNGEE. The CDR3 bases are TGTGCCAGCAGCGTAGAGGGACTAGCGGACTACAAAAACATTCAGTACTTC. Encoded protein: CASSVEGLADYKNIQYF.

This clonotype was seen a handful of times. The chain carries TRBV20-1 and TRBJ2-7, with D uncertain. The CDR3 is 13 residues long. Trimming stripped 6 bases from V and 2 bases from J, with 14 bases between. The V gene's germline CDR1 is DFQATT and CDR2 SNEGSKA (reference sequence). CDR3 loop: CSAYDTGTYEQYF. The CDR3 DNA follows: TGCAGTGCCTACGACACCGGAACCTACGAGCAGTACTTC.

This clonotype was seen a handful of times. This rearrangement joins TRBV11-2 to TRBJ2-1; D gene uncertain. Trimming removed 2 bases from V and 4 bases from J, with 6 bases in between. This CDR3 is 13 amino acids long. Germline CDR1 SGHAT, CDR2 FQNNGV. Here the CDR3 DNA reads TGTGCCAGCAGCTTAATGCGGTACAATGAGCAGTTCTTC. Protein product: CASSLMRYNEQFF. The variable domain in full, completed from reference TRBV11-2 and TRBJ2-1, reads EAGVAQSPRYKIIEKRQSVAFWCNPISGHATLYWYQQILGQGPKLLIQFQNNGVVDDSQLPKDRFSAERLKGVDSTLKIQPAKLEDSAVYLCASSLMRYNEQFFGPGTRLTVL.

This rearrangement joins TRBV15 to TRBJ2-5; D is tentatively TRBD1 or TRBD2 (5 bases each). V lost 8 bases, J lost 5 bases, and 18 bases lay in between. Germline V gene lookup returns CDR1 LNHNV and CDR2 YYDKDF (reference sequence). The CDR3 has 14 amino acids. The CDR3 DNA is TGTGCCACCGCCCCGGAGACGGGGCCGGAGACCCAGTACTTC. Amino acid sequence: CATAPETGPETQYF.

This clonotype was seen a handful of times. This chain uses TRBV24-1 with TRBJ2-3; 9 bases match TRBD2. This CDR3 is built from 16 residues. With 5 bases clipped from V and 0 bases from J, the junction kept 5 bases outside the gene matches. In germline, CDR1 is KGHDR, CDR2 SFDVKD. The CDR3 DNA reads as TGTGCCACCAGTGCCCTGGGACTAGCCAGCACAGATACGCAGTATTTT. Translating gives CATSALGLASTDTQYF.

This chain connects TRBV28 to TRBJ1-1; 10 bases match TRBD1. CDR1 is MDHEN, CDR2 SYDVKM, per germline. CDR3 length: 15 amino acids. The ends lost 7 bases at V and 5 bases at J; junction bases unmatched: 10. CDR3 in DNA: TGTGCCAGCACCCTCTGGAGACAGGGGGCGACTGAAGCTTTCTTT. This sequence encodes CASTLWRQGATEAFF.

This clonotype was recorded a few times. The genes are TRBV9 and TRBJ1-1; 7 positions match TRBD1. In germline, CDR1 is SGDLS, CDR2 YYNGEE. With V trimmed by 4 bases and J by 0 bases, 6 bases remained unmatched. This CDR3 has 15 residues. As DNA, the CDR3 is TGTGCCAGCAGCCTGGGACAGAACTTGAACACTGAAGCTTTCTTT. Protein: CASSLGQNLNTEAFF.

The chain couples TRBV10-3 to TRBJ2-7; TRBD2 aligns across 12 bases. Per the germline V gene, CDR1 is ENHRY and CDR2 is SYGVKD. The J segment lost 3 bases and the V segment lost 6 bases, leaving 6 bases of the junction unmatched. The CDR3 is made up of 15 amino acids. The CDR3 here is CAIRTSGGPYYEQYF. The CDR3 DNA reads TGTGCCATCAGGACTAGCGGGGGCCCTTACTACGAGCAGTACTTC.

The CDR3 loop reads CASRVSGPTGELFF. CDR3 nucleotide sequence: TGTGCCAGCCGTGTTAGCGGGCCAACCGGGGAGCTGTTTTTT. The chain has TRBV27 and TRBJ2-2, with 7 bases identical to TRBD2. The CDR3 has 14 residues. V shed 8 bases and J 5 bases; nucleotides not matched to a gene: 8. The V gene's germline CDR1 is MNHEY and CDR2 SMNVEV (reference sequence).

This clonotype was counted a few times. V usage is TRBV12-3 or TRBV12-4 and J usage is TRBJ1-2; D uncertain. This CDR3 contains 12 residues. V was trimmed by 2 bases and J by 6 bases, leaving 7 bases between them. The CDR3 DNA follows: TGTGCCAGCAGTTTATGGGGTAATGGCTACACCTTC. This sequence encodes CASSLWGNGYTF.